The sequence of this TCR beta chain was determined in a study of blood T cell repertoires in COVID-19. Turning to the study itself: Samples of COVID-19 (acute and convalescent) were obtained from the United States, Italy and Spain. T cells, B-cell-depleted T cells, or PBMCs provided the cDNA or gDNA that served as material.

As processed by the authors: By means of reference gene primer amplification, nucleated cell counts were estimated. Using immunoSEQ multiplex PCR, the repertoire was profiled, and TCRdb retains in-frame clones only, with some absent. The V and J calls and clone size are taken from that table; D and trimming were inferred from the DNA. The data hold about 290,000 clones, with more than 85% observed a single time. This CDR3 has 15 amino acids. The ends were cut back, 0 bases at V and 4 bases at J, with 13 bases in the middle. Germline V gene data show CDR1 as SGHRS and CDR2 as YFSETQ. The TCR was taken from a man in his forties with acute or convalescent COVID-19. The specimen was peripheral blood. The chain is built from TRBV5-1 and TRBJ1-2; maybe TRBD1 (5 bases). The CDR3 loop is CASSLEGQGVYGYTF. As DNA, the CDR3 is TGCGCCAGCAGCTTGGAGGGCCAGGGCGTCTATGGCTACACCTTC.